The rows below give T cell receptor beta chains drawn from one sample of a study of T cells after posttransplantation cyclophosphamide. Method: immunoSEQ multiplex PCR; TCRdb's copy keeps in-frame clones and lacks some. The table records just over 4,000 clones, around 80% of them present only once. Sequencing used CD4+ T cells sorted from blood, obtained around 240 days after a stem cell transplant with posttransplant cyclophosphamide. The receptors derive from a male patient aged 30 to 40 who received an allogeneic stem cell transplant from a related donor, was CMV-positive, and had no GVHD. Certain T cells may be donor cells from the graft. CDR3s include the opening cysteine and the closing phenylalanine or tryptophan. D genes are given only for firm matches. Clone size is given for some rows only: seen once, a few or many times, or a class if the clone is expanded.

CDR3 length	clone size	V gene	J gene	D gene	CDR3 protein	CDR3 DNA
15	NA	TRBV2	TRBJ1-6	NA	CASSPGSSYNSPLHF	TGTGCCAGCAGTCCGGGGAGCTCCTATAATTCACCCCTCCACTTT
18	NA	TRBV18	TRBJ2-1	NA	CASSPRRDQYSKYNEQFF	TGTGCCAGCTCACCACGGCGGGACCAATATTCTAAATACAATGAGCAGTTCTTC
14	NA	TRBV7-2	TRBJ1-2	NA	CASSPTGFTYGYTF	TGTGCCAGCAGCCCAACAGGGTTTACGTATGGCTACACCTTC
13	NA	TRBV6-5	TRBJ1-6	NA	CASSYDTSSPLHF	TGTGCCAGCAGTTACGATACCAGTTCACCCCTCCACTTT
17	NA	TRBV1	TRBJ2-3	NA	CTSSRGTDRGGTDTQYF	TGCACCAGCAGCCGGGGGACAGACAGGGGCGGCACAGATACGCAGTATTTT
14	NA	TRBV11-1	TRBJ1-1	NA	CASSARYTNTEAFF	TGTGCCAGCAGCGCACGGTATACTAACACTGAAGCTTTCTTT
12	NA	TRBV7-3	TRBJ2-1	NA	CASSHSYNEQFF	TGTGCCAGCAGCCACTCGTACAATGAGCAGTTCTTC
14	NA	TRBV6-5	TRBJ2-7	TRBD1	CASSYSKTGNEQYF	TGTGCCAGCAGTTACTCGAAGACAGGGAACGAGCAGTACTTC
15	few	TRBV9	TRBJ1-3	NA	CASSVDGGSGNTIYF	TGTGCCAGCAGCGTAGACGGTGGTTCTGGAAACACCATATATTTT
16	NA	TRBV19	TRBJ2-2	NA	CASSIDPARRTGELFF	TGTGCCAGTAGTATAGATCCCGCTAGACGGACCGGGGAGCTGTTTTTT
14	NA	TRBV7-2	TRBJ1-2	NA	CASSFPGPSYGYTF	TGTGCCAGCAGCTTCCCAGGGCCCTCCTATGGCTACACCTTC
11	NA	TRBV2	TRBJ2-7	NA	CASSAVGQWDF	TGTGCCAGCAGTGCGGTTGGACAGTGGGACTTC
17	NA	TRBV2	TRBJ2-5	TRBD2	CASRGTSGGARGETQYF	TGTGCCAGCAGGGGGACTAGCGGGGGGGCTAGGGGAGAGACCCAGTACTTC
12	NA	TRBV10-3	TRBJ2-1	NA	CATKGVNNEQFF	TGTGCCACCAAAGGGGTTAACAATGAGCAGTTCTTC
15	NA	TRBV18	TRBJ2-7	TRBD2	CASSPSLAGVGEQYF	TGTGCCAGCTCACCTTCGCTAGCGGGAGTTGGGGAGCAGTACTTC
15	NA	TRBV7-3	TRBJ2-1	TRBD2	CASSFPTSGYNEQFF	TGTGCCAGCAGCTTTCCGACTAGCGGATACAATGAGCAGTTCTTC
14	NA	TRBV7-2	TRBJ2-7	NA	CASSSYRAPYEQYF	TGTGCCAGCAGCTCGTACAGGGCCCCCTACGAGCAGTACTTC
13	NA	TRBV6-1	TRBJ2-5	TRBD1	CAINRGSGETQYF	TGTGCCATCAACAGGGGGTCCGGGGAGACCCAGTACTTC
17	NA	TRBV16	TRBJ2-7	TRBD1	CASSQMSGTGGNYEQYF	TGTGCCAGCAGCCAGATGTCGGGGACAGGTGGAAACTACGAGCAGTACTTC
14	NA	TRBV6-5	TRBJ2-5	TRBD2	CASSLAGGRETQYF	TGTGCCAGCTCATTAGCGGGGGGGCGGGAGACCCAGTACTTC
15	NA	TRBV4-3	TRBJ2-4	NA	CASSQDSIGENIQYF	TGCGCCAGCAGCCAAGATTCCATCGGGGAAAACATTCAGTACTTC
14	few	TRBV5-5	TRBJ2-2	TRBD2	CASSLGLLTGELFF	TGTGCCAGCAGCCTGGGACTACTTACCGGGGAGCTGTTTTTT
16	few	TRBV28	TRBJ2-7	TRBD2	CASSSPGTSGTYEQYF	TGTGCCAGCAGTTCCCCCGGGACTAGCGGGACCTACGAGCAGTACTTC
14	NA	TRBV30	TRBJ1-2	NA	CAWSGTNSNYGYTF	TGTGCCTGGAGTGGGACAAACTCAAACTATGGCTACACCTTC
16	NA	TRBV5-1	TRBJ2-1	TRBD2	CASSLSSGRLNNEQFF	TGCGCCAGCAGCTTGTCAAGCGGGAGGCTCAACAATGAGCAGTTCTTC
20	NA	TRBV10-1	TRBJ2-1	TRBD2	CASSESPTSGGLSSTNEQFF	TGCGCCAGCAGTGAGTCCCCGACTAGCGGGGGACTTTCCAGCACCAATGAGCAGTTCTTC
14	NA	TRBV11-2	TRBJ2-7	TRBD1	CASSTTGVPYEQYF	TGTGCCAGCAGCACAACAGGGGTCCCCTACGAGCAGTACTTC
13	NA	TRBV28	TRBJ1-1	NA	CASSIAPSAEAFF	TGTGCCAGCAGCATAGCCCCAAGCGCTGAAGCTTTCTTT
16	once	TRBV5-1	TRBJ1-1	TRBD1	CASSLAQGGIDTEAFF	TGCGCCAGCAGCTTGGCCCAGGGGGGTATTGACACTGAAGCTTTCTTT
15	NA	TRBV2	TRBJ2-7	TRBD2	CASGRLASGLGEQYF	TGTGCCAGCGGTCGACTAGCGTCTGGGCTTGGCGAGCAGTACTTC
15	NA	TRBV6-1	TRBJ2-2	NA	CASSVGGSGTGELFF	TGTGCCAGCAGTGTCGGGGGTTCGGGCACCGGGGAGCTGTTTTTT
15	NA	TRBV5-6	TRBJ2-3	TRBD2	CASSPGAGGTDTQYF	TGTGCCAGCAGCCCAGGGGCGGGGGGAACAGATACGCAGTATTTT
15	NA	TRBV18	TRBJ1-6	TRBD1	CASSPGWTGNSPLHF	TGTGCCAGCTCACCTGGATGGACAGGGAATTCACCCCTCCACTTT
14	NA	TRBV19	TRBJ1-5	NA	CASSLAQGTQPQHF	TGTGCCAGTAGTTTAGCACAGGGCACTCAGCCCCAGCATTTT
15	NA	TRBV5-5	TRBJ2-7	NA	CASSLLGARSYEQYF	TGTGCCAGCAGCTTGTTGGGGGCAAGGTCCTACGAGCAGTACTTC
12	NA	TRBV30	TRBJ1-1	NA	CAWILMNTEAFF	TGTGCCTGGATACTTATGAACACTGAAGCTTTCTTT
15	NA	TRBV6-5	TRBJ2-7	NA	CASSPVRGSSYEQYF	TGTGCCAGCAGCCCGGTACGGGGTAGCTCCTACGAGCAGTACTTC
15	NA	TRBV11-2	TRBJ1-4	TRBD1	CASSWTTGGGEKLFF	TGTGCCAGCAGCTGGACCACAGGGGGAGGCGAAAAACTGTTTTTT
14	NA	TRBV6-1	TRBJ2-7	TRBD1	CASRPTGEVGEQYF	TGTGCCAGCAGACCGACAGGGGAAGTGGGGGAGCAGTACTTC
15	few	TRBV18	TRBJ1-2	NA	CASSPRLEGDYGYTF	TGTGCCAGCTCACCACGTCTCGAAGGGGACTATGGCTACACCTTC
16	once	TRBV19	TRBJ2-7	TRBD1	CASSIDPRQGSYEQYF	TGTGCCAGTAGTATAGATCCCCGACAGGGCTCCTACGAGCAGTACTTC
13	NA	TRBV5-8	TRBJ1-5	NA	CASSFGIDQPQHF	TGTGCCAGCAGCTTTGGTATAGATCAGCCCCAGCATTTT
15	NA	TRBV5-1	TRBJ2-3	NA	CASSLDKTGPDTQYF	TGCGCCAGCAGCTTGGACAAGACAGGCCCCGATACGCAGTATTTT
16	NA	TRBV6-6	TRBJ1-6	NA	CASSYSEGSLYSPLHF	TGTGCCAGCAGTTACTCGGAGGGTTCACTTTATTCCCCCCTCCACTTT
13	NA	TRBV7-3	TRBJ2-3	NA	CASSFGRKDTQYF	TGTGCCAGCAGCTTCGGCAGGAAGGATACGCAGTATTTT
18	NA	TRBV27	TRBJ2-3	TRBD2	CASSPGLAGGLPRDTQYF	TGTGCCAGCAGTCCAGGACTAGCGGGGGGCCTTCCACGAGATACGCAGTATTTT
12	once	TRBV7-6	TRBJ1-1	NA	CASSYTGHEAFF	TGTGCCAGCAGTTATACCGGTCACGAAGCTTTCTTT
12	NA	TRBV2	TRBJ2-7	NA	CASSGLPYEQYF	TGTGCCAGCAGTGGACTACCCTACGAGCAGTACTTC